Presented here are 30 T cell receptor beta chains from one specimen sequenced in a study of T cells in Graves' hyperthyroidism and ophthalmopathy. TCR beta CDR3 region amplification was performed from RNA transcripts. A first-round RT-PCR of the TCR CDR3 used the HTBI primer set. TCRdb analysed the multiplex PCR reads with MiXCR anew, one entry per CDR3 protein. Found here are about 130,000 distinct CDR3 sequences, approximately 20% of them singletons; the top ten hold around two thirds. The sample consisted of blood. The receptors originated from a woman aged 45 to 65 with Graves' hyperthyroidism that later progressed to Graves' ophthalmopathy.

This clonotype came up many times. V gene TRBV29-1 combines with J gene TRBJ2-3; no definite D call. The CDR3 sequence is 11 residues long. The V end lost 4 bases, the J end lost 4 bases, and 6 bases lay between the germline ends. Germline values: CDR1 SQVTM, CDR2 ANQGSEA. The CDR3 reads CSVGRADTQYF. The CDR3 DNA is TGCAGCGTTGGTAGAGCAGATACGCAGTATTTT.

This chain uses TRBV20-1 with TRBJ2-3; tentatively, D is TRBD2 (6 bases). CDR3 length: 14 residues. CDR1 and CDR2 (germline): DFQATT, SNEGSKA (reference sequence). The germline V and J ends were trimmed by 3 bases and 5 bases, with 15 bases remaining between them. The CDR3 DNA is TGCAGTGCTAGTAAGCGGAGGGGCGTAGATACGCAGTATTTT. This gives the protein CSASKRRGVDTQYF.

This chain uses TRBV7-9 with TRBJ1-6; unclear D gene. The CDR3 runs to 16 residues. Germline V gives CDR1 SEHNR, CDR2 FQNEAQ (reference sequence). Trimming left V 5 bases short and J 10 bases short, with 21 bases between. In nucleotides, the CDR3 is TGTGCCAGCAGCCTCACCACAAGGGTGGATAGATCACCCCTCCACTTT. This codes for CASSLTTRVDRSPLHF.

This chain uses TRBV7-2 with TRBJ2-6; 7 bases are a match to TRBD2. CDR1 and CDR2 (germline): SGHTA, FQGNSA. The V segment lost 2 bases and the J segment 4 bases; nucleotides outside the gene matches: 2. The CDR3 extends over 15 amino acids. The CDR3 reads CASSLQTSGANVLTF. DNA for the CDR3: TGTGCCAGCAGCTTACAGACTAGCGGGGCCAACGTCCTGACTTTC.

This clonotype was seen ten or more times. CDR3 sequence (DNA): TGTGCCAGCAGCCGGGGACCGAATAATTCACCCCTCCACTTT. Its translation is CASSRGPNNSPLHF. The gene calls are TRBV7-8 and TRBJ1-6, with D tentatively TRBD1 (5 bases). This CDR3 comprises 14 residues. Germline lookup yields CDR1 SGHVS and CDR2 FQNEAQ. Trimming took 5 bases from V and 5 from J, leaving 10 bases between them.

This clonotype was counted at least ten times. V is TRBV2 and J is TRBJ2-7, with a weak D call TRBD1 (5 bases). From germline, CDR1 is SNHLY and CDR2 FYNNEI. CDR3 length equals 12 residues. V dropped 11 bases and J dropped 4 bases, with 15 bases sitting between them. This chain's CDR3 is CAGQPQGYEQYF. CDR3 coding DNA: TGTGCCGGCCAACCTCAGGGATACGAGCAGTACTTC.

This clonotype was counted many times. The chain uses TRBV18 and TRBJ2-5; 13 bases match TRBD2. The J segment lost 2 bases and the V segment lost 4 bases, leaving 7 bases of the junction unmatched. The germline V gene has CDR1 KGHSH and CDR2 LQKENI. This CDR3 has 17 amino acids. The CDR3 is CASSLSGTSGIQETQYF. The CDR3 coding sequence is TGTGCCAGCTCACTTTCCGGGACTAGCGGGATACAAGAGACCCAGTACTTC.

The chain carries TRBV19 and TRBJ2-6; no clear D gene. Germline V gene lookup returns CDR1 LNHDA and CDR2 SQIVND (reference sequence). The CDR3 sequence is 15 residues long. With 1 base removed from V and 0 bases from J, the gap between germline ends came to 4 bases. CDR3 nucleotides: TGTGCCAGTAGTATAGCGGGCTCTGGGGCCAACGTCCTGACTTTC. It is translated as CASSIAGSGANVLTF.

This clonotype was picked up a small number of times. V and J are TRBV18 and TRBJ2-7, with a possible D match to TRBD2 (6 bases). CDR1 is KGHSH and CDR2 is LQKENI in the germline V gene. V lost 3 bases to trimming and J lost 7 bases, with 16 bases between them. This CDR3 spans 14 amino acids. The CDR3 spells CASSPDGSQGEQYF. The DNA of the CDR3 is TGTGCCAGCTCACCGGACGGGAGCCAGGGAGAGCAGTACTTC.

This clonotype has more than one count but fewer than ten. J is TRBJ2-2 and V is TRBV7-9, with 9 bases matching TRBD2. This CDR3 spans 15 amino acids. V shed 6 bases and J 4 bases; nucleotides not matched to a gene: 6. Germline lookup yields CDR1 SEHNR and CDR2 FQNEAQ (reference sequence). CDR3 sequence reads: CASRWASGTTGELFF. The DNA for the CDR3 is TGTGCCAGCAGGTGGGCTAGCGGGACCACCGGGGAGCTGTTTTTT.

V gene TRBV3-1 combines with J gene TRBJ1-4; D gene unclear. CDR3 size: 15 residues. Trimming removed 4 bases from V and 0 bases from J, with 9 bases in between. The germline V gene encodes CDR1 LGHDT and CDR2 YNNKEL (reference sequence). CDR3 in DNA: TGTGCCAGCAGCCCCAGGAGTGCAACTAATGAAAAACTGTTTTTT. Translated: CASSPRSATNEKLFF.

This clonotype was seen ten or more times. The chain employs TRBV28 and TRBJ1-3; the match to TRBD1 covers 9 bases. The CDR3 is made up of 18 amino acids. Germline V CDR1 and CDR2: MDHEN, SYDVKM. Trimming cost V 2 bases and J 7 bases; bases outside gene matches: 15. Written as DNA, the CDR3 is TGTGCCAGCAGTTTACCGAGGACAGGGGCCCTTAACGGGAACACCATATATTTT. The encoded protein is CASSLPRTGALNGNTIYF. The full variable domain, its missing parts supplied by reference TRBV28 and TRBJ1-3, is DVKVTQSSRYLVKRTGEKVFLECVQDMDHENMFWYRQDPGLGLRLIYFSYDVKMKEKGDIPEGYSVSREKKERFSLILESASTNQTSMYLCASSLPRTGALNGNTIYFGEGSWLTVV.

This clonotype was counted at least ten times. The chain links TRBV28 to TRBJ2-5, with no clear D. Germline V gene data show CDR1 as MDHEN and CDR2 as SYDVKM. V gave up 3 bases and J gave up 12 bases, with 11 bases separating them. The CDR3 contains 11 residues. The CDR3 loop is CASSFQDTKYF. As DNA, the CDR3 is TGTGCCAGCAGTTTCCAAGACACAAAGTACTTC.

As DNA, the CDR3 is TGCGCCAGCAGTGAGTTCTGGGGGAATGAGCAGTTCTTC. This translates into CASSEFWGNEQFF. The chain joins TRBV10-2 to TRBJ2-1, with D perhaps matching TRBD1 or TRBD2 (5 bases each). CDR3 length equals 13 residues. The ends were cut back, 1 base at V and 7 bases at J, with 8 bases in the middle. Per the germline V gene, CDR1 is WSHSY and CDR2 is SAAADI.

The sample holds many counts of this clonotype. The CDR3: CASRERASYNEQFF. The CDR3 DNA reads TGTGCCAGCCGGGAACGGGCCTCCTACAATGAGCAGTTCTTC. This chain connects TRBV27 to TRBJ2-1; tentative D call: TRBD2 (5 bases). Germline V lookup: CDR1 MNHEY, CDR2 SMNVEV (reference sequence). V lost 8 bases to trimming and J lost 0 bases, with 11 bases between them. The CDR3 extends over 14 amino acids.

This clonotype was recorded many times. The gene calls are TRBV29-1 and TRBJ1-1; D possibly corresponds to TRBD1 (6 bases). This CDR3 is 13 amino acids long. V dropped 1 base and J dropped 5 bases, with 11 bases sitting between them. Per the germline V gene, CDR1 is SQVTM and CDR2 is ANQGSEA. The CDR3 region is CSVEGGGGTEAFF. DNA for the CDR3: TGCAGCGTTGAAGGAGGGGGAGGGACTGAAGCTTTCTTT.

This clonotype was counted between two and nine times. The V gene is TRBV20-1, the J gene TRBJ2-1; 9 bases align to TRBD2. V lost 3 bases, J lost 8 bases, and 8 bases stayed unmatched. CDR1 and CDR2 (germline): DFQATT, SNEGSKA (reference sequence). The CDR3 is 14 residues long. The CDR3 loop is CSARGSGSKDEQFF. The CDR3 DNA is TGCAGTGCTAGGGGTAGCGGGAGTAAGGATGAGCAGTTCTTC.

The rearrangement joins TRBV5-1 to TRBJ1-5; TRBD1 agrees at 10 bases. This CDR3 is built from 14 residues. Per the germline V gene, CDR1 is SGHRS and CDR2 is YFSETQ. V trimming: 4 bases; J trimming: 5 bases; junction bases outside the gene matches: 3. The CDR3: CASSAGQGDQPQHF. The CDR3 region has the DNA TGCGCCAGCAGCGCCGGACAGGGGGATCAGCCCCAGCATTTT.

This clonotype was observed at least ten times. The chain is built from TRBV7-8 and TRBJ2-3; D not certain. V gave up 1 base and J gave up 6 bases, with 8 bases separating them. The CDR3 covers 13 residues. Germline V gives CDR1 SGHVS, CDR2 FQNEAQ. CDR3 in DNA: TGTGCCAGCAGCTTAGATATAGTGGATACGCAGTATTTT. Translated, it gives CASSLDIVDTQYF.

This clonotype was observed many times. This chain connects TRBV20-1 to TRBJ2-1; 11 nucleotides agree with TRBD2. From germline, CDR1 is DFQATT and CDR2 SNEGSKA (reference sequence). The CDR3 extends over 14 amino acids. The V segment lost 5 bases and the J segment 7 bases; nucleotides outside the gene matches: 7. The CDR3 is CSALLAGGHNEQFF. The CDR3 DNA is TGCAGTGCTCTCCTAGCGGGAGGCCATAATGAGCAGTTCTTC.

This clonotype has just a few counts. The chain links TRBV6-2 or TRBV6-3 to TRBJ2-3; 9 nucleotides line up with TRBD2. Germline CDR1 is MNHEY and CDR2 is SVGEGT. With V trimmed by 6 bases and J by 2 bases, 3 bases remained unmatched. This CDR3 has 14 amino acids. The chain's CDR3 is CASSWTSVTDTQYF. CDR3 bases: TGTGCCAGCAGCTGGACTAGCGTCACAGATACGCAGTATTTT.

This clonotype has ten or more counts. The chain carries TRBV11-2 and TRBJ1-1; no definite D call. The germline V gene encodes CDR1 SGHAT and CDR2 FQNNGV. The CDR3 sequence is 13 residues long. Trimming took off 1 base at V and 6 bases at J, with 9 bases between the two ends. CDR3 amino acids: CASSLASSPEAFF. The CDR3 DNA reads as TGTGCCAGCAGCTTAGCGTCCTCCCCTGAAGCTTTCTTT.

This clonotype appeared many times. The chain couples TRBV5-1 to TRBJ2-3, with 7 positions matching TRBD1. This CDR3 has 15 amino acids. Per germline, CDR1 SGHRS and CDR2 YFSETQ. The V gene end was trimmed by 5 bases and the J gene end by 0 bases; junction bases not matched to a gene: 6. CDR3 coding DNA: TGCGCCAGCAGACTTGACAGGGCTAGCACAGATACGCAGTATTTT. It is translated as CASRLDRASTDTQYF.

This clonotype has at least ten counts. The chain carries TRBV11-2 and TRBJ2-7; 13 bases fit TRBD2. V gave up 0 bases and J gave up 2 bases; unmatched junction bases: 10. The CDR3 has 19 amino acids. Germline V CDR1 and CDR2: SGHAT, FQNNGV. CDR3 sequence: CASSLDGWTSGGLPYEQYF. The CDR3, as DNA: TGTGCCAGCAGCTTAGACGGATGGACTAGCGGGGGCCTTCCCTACGAGCAGTACTTC. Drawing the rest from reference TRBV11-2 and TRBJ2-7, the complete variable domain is EAGVAQSPRYKIIEKRQSVAFWCNPISGHATLYWYQQILGQGPKLLIQFQNNGVVDDSQLPKDRFSAERLKGVDSTLKIQPAKLEDSAVYLCASSLDGWTSGGLPYEQYFGPGTRLTVT.

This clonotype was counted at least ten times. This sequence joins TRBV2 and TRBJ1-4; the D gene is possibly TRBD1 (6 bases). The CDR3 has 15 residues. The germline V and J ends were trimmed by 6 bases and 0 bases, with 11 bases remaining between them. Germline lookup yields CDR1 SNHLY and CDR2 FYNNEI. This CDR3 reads CASSPDRTTNEKLFF. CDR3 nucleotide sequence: TGTGCCAGCAGCCCGGACAGAACAACTAATGAAAAACTGTTTTTT.

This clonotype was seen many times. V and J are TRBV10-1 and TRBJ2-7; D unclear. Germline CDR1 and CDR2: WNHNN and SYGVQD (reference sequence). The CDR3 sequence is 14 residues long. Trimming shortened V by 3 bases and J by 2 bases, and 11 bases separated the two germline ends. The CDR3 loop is CASSESVTPYEQYF. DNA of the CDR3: TGCGCCAGCAGTGAAAGTGTAACGCCCTACGAGCAGTACTTC.

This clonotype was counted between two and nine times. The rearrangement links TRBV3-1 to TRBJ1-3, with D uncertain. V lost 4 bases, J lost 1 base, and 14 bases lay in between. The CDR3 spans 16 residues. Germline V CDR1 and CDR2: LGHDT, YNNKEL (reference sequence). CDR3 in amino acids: CASSPQATLSGNTIYF. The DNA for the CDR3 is TGTGCCAGCAGCCCCCAGGCCACCCTATCTGGAAACACCATATATTTT.

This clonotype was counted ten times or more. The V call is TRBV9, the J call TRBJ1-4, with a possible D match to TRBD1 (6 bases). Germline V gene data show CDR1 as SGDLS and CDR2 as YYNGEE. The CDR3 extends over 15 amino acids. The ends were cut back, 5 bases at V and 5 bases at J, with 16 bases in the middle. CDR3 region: CASSPTGTGNEKLFF. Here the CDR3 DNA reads TGTGCCAGCAGTCCTACAGGAACAGGGAATGAAAAACTGTTTTTT.

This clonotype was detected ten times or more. CDR3 protein: CASSPHSMNTEAFF. CDR3 nucleotide sequence: TGTGCCAGCAGCCCCCACTCCATGAACACTGAAGCTTTCTTT. J is TRBJ1-1 and V is TRBV7-2; D remains unclear. Germline lookup yields CDR1 SGHTA and CDR2 FQGNSA. V lost 5 bases to trimming and J lost 0 bases, with 10 bases between them. This CDR3 region has 14 residues.

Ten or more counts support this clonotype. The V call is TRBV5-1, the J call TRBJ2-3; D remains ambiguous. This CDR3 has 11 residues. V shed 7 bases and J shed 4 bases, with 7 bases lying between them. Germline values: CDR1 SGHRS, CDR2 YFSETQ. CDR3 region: CASHNSDTQYF. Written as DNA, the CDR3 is TGCGCCAGCCACAACTCAGATACGCAGTATTTT.